Below are 26 T cell receptor beta chains sequenced from a single sample in a study of shared clonotypes between healthy human individuals (TCRdb year 2020). Libraries were built with the immunoSEQ multiplex PCR assay. TCRdb obtained this table from immuneACCESS and retained in-frame rearrangements with V and J assigned. These tables miss some clones; where compared with another copy, unresolved V genes account for less than half of the shortfall, and the remainder is unexplained. Across this sample there are 2 million to 3 million clones, with 90% to 95% seen only once. Of the sample, 0.36% falls within the top ten clones. The sequenced sample consisted of naive CD4+ T cells from PBMCs. Reading the label with the study, this specimen's cell subset or site is: CD45RA+ positively selected. The receptors derive from a young man in good health. Some clones in this sample may be carry-over from other donors' samples.

This clone is a singleton in its sample. The CDR3, as DNA: TGTGCCACTACGGACAGGGGCACCTACGAGCAGTACTTC. Its protein is CATTDRGTYEQYF. The V gene is TRBV5-4, the J gene TRBJ2-7, with 9 bases lining up with TRBD1. This CDR3 comprises 13 residues. Per germline, CDR1 SGHNT and CDR2 YYREEE (reference sequence). V trimming: 9 bases; J trimming: 2 bases; junction bases outside the gene matches: 6.

This rearrangement joins TRBV10-1 to TRBJ2-7, with a weak D call TRBD2 (5 bases). This CDR3 contains 12 residues. Per the germline V gene, CDR1 is WNHNN and CDR2 is SYGVQD (reference sequence). V was trimmed by 8 bases and J by 3 bases, leaving 11 bases between them. The CDR3 region is CASGPGNYEQYF. The CDR3 nucleotides read TGCGCCAGCGGACCGGGAAACTACGAGCAGTACTTC.

This clone was recorded only once. This sequence joins TRBV25-1 and TRBJ2-7, with a weak D call TRBD2 (6 bases). Germline values: CDR1 MGHDK, CDR2 SYGVNS. V was shortened by 6 bases and J by 3 bases, with 18 bases between the two germline ends. CDR3 length: 15 residues. The chain's CDR3 is CASSGEGRRFYEQYF. The CDR3 DNA is TGTGCCAGCAGCGGAGAGGGGAGGAGATTCTACGAGCAGTACTTC.

The rearrangement uses TRBV28 and TRBJ1-2; TRBD1 is a possible D gene (5 bases). The CDR3 loop spans 16 amino acids. Trimming took 7 bases from V and 6 from J, leaving 24 bases between them. Germline assignment: CDR1 MDHEN and CDR2 SYDVKM. The CDR3 nucleotides read TGTGCCAGCAATATACTTCCTCCGACAGCTTTGGATGGCTACACCTTC. Translation: CASNILPPTALDGYTF.

The chain is built from TRBV6-5 and TRBJ1-1, with unresolved D. This CDR3 is 15 amino acids long. CDR1 and CDR2 from the germline V gene are MNHEY and SVGAGI. The V gene lost 0 bases and the J gene lost 2 bases, with 10 bases spanning the gap. The CDR3 DNA reads as TGTGCCAGCAGTTACTCGAGATCAGCAAACACTGAAGCTTTCTTT. Residues: CASSYSRSANTEAFF.

The DNA for the CDR3 is TGTGCCATCAGTGGAGTAGCGGTGAATGCAGATACGCAGTATTTT. The encoded protein is CAISGVAVNADTQYF. The chain combines TRBV10-3 with TRBJ2-3, with D possibly being TRBD2 (6 bases). Per the germline V gene, CDR1 is ENHRY and CDR2 is SYGVKD. Trimming took 4 bases from V and 4 from J, leaving 15 bases between them. The CDR3 runs to 15 residues.

The chain is built from TRBV28 and TRBJ2-7, with 8 bases that match TRBD2. This CDR3 is built from 13 residues. Germline V gene lookup returns CDR1 MDHEN and CDR2 SYDVKM. With V trimmed by 3 bases and J by 9 bases, 7 bases remained unmatched. DNA for the CDR3: TGTGCCAGCAGTTTGATTAGCGGGGTGGGGCAGTACTTC. Translation: CASSLISGVGQYF.

In DNA, the CDR3 is TGTGCCAGCAGTTTATCCGCTAGTAACTACAATGAGCAGTTCTTC. Protein product: CASSLSASNYNEQFF. V gene TRBV28 combines with J gene TRBJ2-1; D remains ambiguous. The germline CDR1 and CDR2 sequences are MDHEN and SYDVKM. V gave up 1 base and J gave up 3 bases, with 10 bases separating them. The length of the CDR3 is 15 residues.

This rearrangement joins TRBV2 to TRBJ1-5; the D gene is possibly TRBD1 (6 bases). The ends were cut back, 6 bases at V and 1 base at J, with 13 bases in the middle. Per germline, CDR1 SNHLY and CDR2 FYNNEI. CDR3 length: 15 residues. CDR3 DNA: TGTGCCAGCAGGCTTCAGGGGCCCAGCAATCAGCCCCAGCATTTT. Protein: CASRLQGPSNQPQHF.

The genes are TRBV19 and TRBJ1-3; 9 bases map to TRBD1. CDR1 and CDR2 from the germline V gene are LNHDA and SQIVND (reference sequence). The CDR3 loop spans 17 amino acids. J lost 4 bases, V lost 7 bases, and 14 bases had no gene match. The CDR3, as DNA: TGTGCCAGTACCCCCGGACAGGGGTTATTTAGCGGAAACACCATATATTTT. Translated, it gives CASTPGQGLFSGNTIYF.

CDR3 protein: CASSSGTSGIREQFF. The CDR3 DNA sequence: TGTGCCAGCAGTTCCGGGACTAGCGGGATAAGGGAGCAGTTCTTC. V and J are TRBV28 and TRBJ2-1, with 13 positions matching TRBD2. Looked up from germline, CDR1 is MDHEN and CDR2 is SYDVKM. The CDR3 length is 15 residues. V was pared by 4 bases and J by 10 bases, with 7 bases of the junction left unmatched.

The CDR3 spells CASSLSGQGGQQFF. Here the CDR3 DNA reads TGTGCCAGCAGCTTATCGGGACAGGGCGGGCAACAGTTCTTC. The chain carries TRBV11-3 and TRBJ2-1; 9 bases align to TRBD1. With V trimmed by 2 bases and J by 13 bases, 9 bases remained unmatched. This CDR3 comprises 14 residues. Germline V gives CDR1 SGHNT, CDR2 YENEEA.

V gene TRBV5-1 combines with J gene TRBJ1-5, with TRBD1 matching over 7 bases. J was trimmed by 2 bases and V by 4 bases; bases with no gene match: 3. This CDR3 region has 14 residues. Germline V lookup: CDR1 SGHRS, CDR2 YFSETQ. CDR3 DNA: TGCGCCAGCAGCCAGACAGGGCGCAATCAGCCCCAGCATTTT. Amino acids: CASSQTGRNQPQHF.

V gene TRBV4-3 combines with J gene TRBJ2-1; D is unclear. CDR1 and CDR2 from the germline V gene are LGHNA and YSLEER. The V end was cut by 4 bases, the J end by 1 base, with 14 bases between. The CDR3 consists of 16 residues. This CDR3 reads CASSPALASSYNEQFF. Here the CDR3 DNA reads TGCGCCAGCAGCCCCGCCCTGGCTAGTTCCTACAATGAGCAGTTCTTC.

As to this clone: This specimen includes other DNA sequences encoding the same CDR3. The chain is built from TRBV7-3 and TRBJ2-5; 13 nucleotides agree with TRBD2. This CDR3 region has 15 residues. Per the germline V gene, CDR1 is SGHTA and CDR2 is FQGTGA. Trimming removed 2 bases from V and 5 bases from J; junction bases left unmatched: 2. CDR3 sequence (DNA): TGTGCCAGCAGCTTAGGACTAGCGGGAGTGGAGACCCAGTACTTC. Amino acids: CASSLGLAGVETQYF.

This chain links TRBV4-3 with TRBJ1-3; D uncertain. V lost 0 bases and J 0 bases, leaving 12 bases between the germline ends. Germline values: CDR1 LGHNA, CDR2 YSLEER. The CDR3 sequence is 17 residues long. The CDR3 spells CASSQETGGFSGNTIYF. The CDR3 DNA is TGCGCCAGCAGCCAAGAGACCGGTGGGTTCTCTGGAAACACCATATATTTT.

The chain links TRBV28 to TRBJ2-4; 8 nucleotides line up with TRBD2. This CDR3 spans 17 amino acids. With V trimmed by 7 bases and J by 3 bases, 14 bases remained unmatched. CDR1 MDHEN and CDR2 SYDVKM come from the germline V gene. In nucleotides, the CDR3 is TGTGCCAGCAATTCTTATCGGGGGGGACGGGTCAAAAACATTCAGTACTTC. Its protein product is CASNSYRGGRVKNIQYF.

The chain combines TRBV6-1 with TRBJ2-2; D ambiguous. V was clipped by 0 bases and J by 1 base, with 9 bases between them. The germline V gene has CDR1 MNHNS and CDR2 SASEGT. CDR3 size: 16 residues. In nucleotides, the CDR3 is TGTGCCAGCAGTGAAGCGCGGCCGTTGAACACCGGGGAGCTGTTTTTT. Encoded protein: CASSEARPLNTGELFF.

The genes are TRBV11-3 and TRBJ2-3, with a tentative D call TRBD1 (6 bases). This CDR3 region has 14 residues. The germline V gene encodes CDR1 SGHNT and CDR2 YENEEA. Trimming shortened V by 0 bases and J by 3 bases, and 7 bases separated the two germline ends. The CDR3 DNA is TGTGCCAGCAGCTTAGATGGACAGACAGATACGCAGTATTTT. This gives the protein CASSLDGQTDTQYF.

The chain couples TRBV4-3 to TRBJ2-1, with D maybe TRBD1 (5 bases). Germline V gives CDR1 LGHNA, CDR2 YSLEER. V dropped 0 bases and J dropped 8 bases, with 14 bases sitting between them. The CDR3 totals 15 residues. The CDR3 is CASSQDLKWGYEQFF. The CDR3 DNA reads TGCGCCAGCAGCCAAGATTTGAAGTGGGGCTATGAGCAGTTCTTC.

The gene calls are TRBV28 and TRBJ1-1; D gene ambiguous. This CDR3 contains 17 residues. The V end was cut by 1 base, the J end by 0 bases, with 15 bases between. The germline gives CDR1 MDHEN, CDR2 SYDVKM. The CDR3 sequence: CASSLLTSGVMNTEAFF. In DNA, the CDR3 is TGTGCCAGCAGTTTATTGACATCGGGCGTAATGAACACTGAAGCTTTCTTT. The full variable domain, with the rest looked up from reference TRBV28 and TRBJ1-1, is DVKVTQSSRYLVKRTGEKVFLECVQDMDHENMFWYRQDPGLGLRLIYFSYDVKMKEKGDIPEGYSVSREKKERFSLILESASTNQTSMYLCASSLLTSGVMNTEAFFGQGTRLTVV.

The chain uses TRBV7-2 and TRBJ1-2; 8 bases are a match to TRBD1. Germline V gene sequence: CDR1 SGHTA, CDR2 FQGNSA. This CDR3 is built from 14 residues. The trim removed 5 bases at V and 2 bases at J, leaving 4 bases unmatched. As DNA, the CDR3 is TGTGCCAGCAGCCTCAGGGGGCGAAACTATGGCTACACCTTC. Residues: CASSLRGRNYGYTF.

This rearrangement joins TRBV5-4 to TRBJ2-7, with D perhaps matching TRBD2 (6 bases). The CDR3 length is 15 residues. Germline CDR1 is SGHNT and CDR2 is YYREEE (reference sequence). The V gene lost 4 bases and the J gene lost 1 base, with 15 bases spanning the gap. The CDR3 here is CASSPGIRGSYEQYF. In DNA, the CDR3 is TGTGCCAGCAGCCCCGGGATCCGGGGGTCCTACGAGCAGTACTTC.

The chain combines TRBV19 with TRBJ1-2; D remains unclear. This CDR3 spans 15 amino acids. V lost 1 base, J lost 8 bases, and 17 bases lay in between. The germline V gene has CDR1 LNHDA and CDR2 SQIVND (reference sequence). This chain's CDR3 is CASSIAPRAIGGYTF. The CDR3 nucleotides read TGTGCCAGTAGTATAGCCCCCCGGGCTATAGGAGGCTACACCTTC.

The chain is built from TRBV19 and TRBJ2-7; TRBD1 matches 7 bases. CDR3 length: 14 amino acids. Germline values: CDR1 LNHDA, CDR2 SQIVND (reference sequence). J lost 1 base, V lost 4 bases, and 4 bases had no gene match. The CDR3 sequence: CASSTSTGSYEQYF. In DNA form, the CDR3 reads TGTGCCAGTAGTACATCGACAGGGTCCTACGAGCAGTACTTC.

The rearrangement links TRBV7-2 to TRBJ1-5; D is ambiguous. Germline loops: CDR1 SGHTA, CDR2 FQGNSA. The CDR3 has 13 amino acids. V lost 4 bases to trimming and J lost 9 bases, with 13 bases between them. The CDR3 DNA sequence: TGTGCCAGCAGCTCCCAACCTGGGAGGCCCCAGCATTTT. It is translated as CASSSQPGRPQHF.